This entry is about one T cell receptor (beta chain). The target antigen is unknown. Looked up from germline, CDR1 is SGHTA and CDR2 is FQGNSA. V was trimmed by 0 bases and J by 9 bases, leaving 18 bases between them. CDR3 length equals 16 residues. This sample was included in a study of shared clonotypes between healthy human individuals. The repertoire was sequenced with immunoSEQ multiplex PCR; TCRdb's copy has only in-frame clones and lacks some. The data show about 490,000 clones, with around 80% seen just once and roughly 12% held by the top ten. General study points: Clonotype sharing among donors was thought likely to change with sequencing depth.

The donors, healthy adults who were HIV-negative, had experienced no recent acute infections or vaccinations. The sample comprised PBMCs. The TCR originated in a woman between 40 and 50 years old in good health. Some clones in this sample may be carry-over from other donors' samples. The J gene is TRBJ2-1, the V gene TRBV7-2; TRBD2 might be the D (6 bases). The CDR3 DNA reads as TGTGCCAGCAGCTTAGCCCCAGTCGGAGGGTTGAGTGAGCAGTTCTTC. As protein: CASSLAPVGGLSEQFF.